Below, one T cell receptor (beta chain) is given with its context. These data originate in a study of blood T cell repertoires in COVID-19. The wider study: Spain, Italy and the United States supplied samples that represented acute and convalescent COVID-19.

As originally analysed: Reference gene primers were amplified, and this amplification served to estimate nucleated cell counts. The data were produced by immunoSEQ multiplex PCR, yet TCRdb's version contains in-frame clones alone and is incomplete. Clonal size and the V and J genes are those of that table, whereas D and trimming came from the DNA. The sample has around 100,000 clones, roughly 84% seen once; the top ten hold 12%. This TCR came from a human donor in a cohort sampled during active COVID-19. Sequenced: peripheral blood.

The CDR3 spells CASMVIAGDPGELFF. As DNA, the CDR3 is TGCGCCAGCATGGTGATAGCGGGGGATCCCGGGGAGCTGTTTTTT. The chain combines TRBV5-1 with TRBJ2-2; 9 bases agree with TRBD2. The CDR3 runs 15 residues. Germline CDR1 and CDR2: SGHRS and YFSETQ. J gave up 6 bases and V 6 bases, and 9 bases lay outside the gene matches.